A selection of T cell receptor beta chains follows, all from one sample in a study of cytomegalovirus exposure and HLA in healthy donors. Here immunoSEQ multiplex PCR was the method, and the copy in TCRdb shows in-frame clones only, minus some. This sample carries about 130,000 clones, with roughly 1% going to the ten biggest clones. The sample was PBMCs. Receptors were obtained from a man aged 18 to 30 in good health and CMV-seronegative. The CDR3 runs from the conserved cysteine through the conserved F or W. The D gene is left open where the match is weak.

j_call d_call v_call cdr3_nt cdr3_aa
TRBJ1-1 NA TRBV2 TGTGCCAGCATCGGGGGAAAGACTGAAGCTTTCTTT CASIGGKTEAFF
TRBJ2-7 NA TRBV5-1 TGCGCCAGCAGAAACCCGGGGATCAGGGACTCAGCCTACGAGCAGTACTTC CASRNPGIRDSAYEQYF
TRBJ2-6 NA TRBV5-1 TGCGCCAGCAGCCATACAGGGAGCTCTGGGGCCAACGTCCTGACTTTC CASSHTGSSGANVLTF
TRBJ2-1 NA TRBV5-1 TGCGCCAGCAGCTTGTTAAGACAGGTCCCCTACAATGAGCAGTTCTTC CASSLLRQVPYNEQFF
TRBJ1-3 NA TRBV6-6 TGTGCCAGCAGTTCAACCTTCCGGGACTCTGGAAACACCATATATTTT CASSSTFRDSGNTIYF
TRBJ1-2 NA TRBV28 TGTGCCAGCACCCCCCGAGGGCCCGAATATGGCTACACCTTC CASTPRGPEYGYTF
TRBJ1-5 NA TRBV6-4 TGTGCCAGCAGTGACTCGGCAGGCAATCAGCCCCAGCATTTT CASSDSAGNQPQHF
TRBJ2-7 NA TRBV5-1 TGCGCCAGCAGCTTGGCCGTGCAGGGGGGATCCTACGAGCAGTACTTC CASSLAVQGGSYEQYF
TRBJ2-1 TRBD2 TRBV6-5 TGTGCCAGCAGTTATAAGCGGGAGAAGTTAGGTGAGCAGTTCTTC CASSYKREKLGEQFF
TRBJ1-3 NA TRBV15 TGTGCCACCAGCAGAGACTTCTCTGGAAACACCATATATTTT CATSRDFSGNTIYF
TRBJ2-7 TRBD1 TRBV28 TGTGCCAGCAGCCGTACAGGGGGCTTTGGTAGCGGTACCTACGAGCAGTACTTC CASSRTGGFGSGTYEQYF
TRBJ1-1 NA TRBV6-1 TGTGCCAGCATAGGGTCAGGGGCTGAAGCTTTCTTT CASIGSGAEAFF
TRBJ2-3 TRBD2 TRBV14 TGTGCCAGCAGCCAAGATCAGGAACTAGCGGTCACAGATACGCAGTATTTT CASSQDQELAVTDTQYF
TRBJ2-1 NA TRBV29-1 TGCAGCGTTGAAGCCGAGGGCCCAAGCTCCTACAATGAGCAGTTCTTC CSVEAEGPSSYNEQFF
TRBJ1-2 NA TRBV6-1 TGTGCCAGCAGACCCAACACTAACTATGGCTACACCTTC CASRPNTNYGYTF
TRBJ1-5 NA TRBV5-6 TGTGCCAGCAGCTTGGGACAGCACAATCAGCCCCAGCATTTT CASSLGQHNQPQHF
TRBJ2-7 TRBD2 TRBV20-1 TGCAGTTTCGGGGGGGCCTACGAGCAGTACTTC CSFGGAYEQYF